Each of the 7 T cell receptor beta chains below was sequenced from the same sample in a study of blood T cell repertoires in COVID-19. Here immunoSEQ multiplex PCR was the method, and the copy in TCRdb shows in-frame clones only, minus some. Of about 100,000 clones in the sample, roughly 70% are singletons; the top ten hold about 1.8%. Sequenced material: peripheral blood. The receptors here all came from a middle-aged woman with acute or convalescent COVID-19.

The V and J genes are TRBV30 and TRBJ1-1; 9 nucleotides align to TRBD1. The J segment lost 6 bases and the V segment lost 8 bases, leaving 7 bases of the junction unmatched. Germline lookup yields CDR1 GTSNPN and CDR2 SVGIG (reference sequence). There are 12 residues in the CDR3. The CDR3 DNA sequence: TGTGCCGGTAACAGGGGGCCGTCTGAAGCTTTCTTT. Translated: CAGNRGPSEAFF.

V gene TRBV10-3 combines with J gene TRBJ1-1, with 7 bases lining up with TRBD1. The CDR3 length is 14 residues. Germline assignment: CDR1 ENHRY and CDR2 SYGVKD. Losses at the gene ends were 6 bases for V and 1 base for J; bases not matched to a gene: 5. The CDR3 bases are TGTGCCATCAGATCCACAGGGGAGAACACTGAAGCTTTCTTT. It specifies CAIRSTGENTEAFF.

V and J are TRBV5-1 and TRBJ2-3; TRBD1 matches 8 bases. The V gene end was trimmed by 0 bases and the J gene end by 2 bases; junction bases not matched to a gene: 2. The CDR3 runs 15 residues. From germline, CDR1 is SGHRS and CDR2 YFSETQ. DNA for the CDR3: TGCGCCAGCAGCTTGGAACAGGGGGACACAGATACGCAGTATTTT. Residues: CASSLEQGDTDTQYF.

The gene calls are TRBV5-6 and TRBJ1-5, with D uncertain. Germline assignment: CDR1 SGHDT and CDR2 YYEEEE. V gave up 0 bases and J gave up 4 bases, with 8 bases separating them. This CDR3 comprises 14 residues. DNA for the CDR3: TGTGCCAGCAGCTTGGCAGGAGGGAATCAGCCCCAGCATTTT. Protein: CASSLAGGNQPQHF.

This clone was observed a few times. The gene calls are TRBV7-3 and TRBJ2-2; TRBD1 agrees at 7 bases. The CDR3 loop spans 16 amino acids. The germline CDR1 and CDR2 sequences are SGHTA and FQGTGA. V dropped 5 bases and J dropped 6; count of bases not matched to a gene: 12. CDR3 DNA sequence: TGTGCCAGCAGCCAATCAAAACAGGGGATTCCCGGGGAGCTGTTTTTT. Protein sequence: CASSQSKQGIPGELFF.

This chain links TRBV19 with TRBJ1-3; D is uncertain. V lost 3 bases and J lost 0, with 9 bases in between. This CDR3 is 15 amino acids long. Germline CDR1 reads LNHDA; CDR2 reads SQIVND (reference sequence). CDR3 sequence reads: CASSIPGNSGNTIYF. CDR3 DNA sequence: TGTGCCAGTAGTATTCCGGGGAACTCTGGAAACACCATATATTTT.

The sample holds a few counts of this clone. V usage is TRBV5-4 and J usage is TRBJ1-3; a possible D gene is TRBD1 (5 bases). The CDR3 is 17 amino acids. From germline, CDR1 is SGHNT and CDR2 YYREEE (reference sequence). Trimming shortened V by 0 bases and J by 4 bases, and 17 bases separated the two germline ends. CDR3 in amino acids: CASSLADRDSSGNTIYF. The DNA for the CDR3 is TGTGCCAGCAGCTTGGCCGATAGGGACTCATCAGGAAACACCATATATTTT.